This T cell receptor beta chain was observed in a study of blood T cell repertoires in COVID-19. Study details: Acute and convalescent COVID-19 samples came from the United States, Italy and Spain. From T cells, B-cell-depleted T cells, or PBMCs came the material, which was cDNA or gDNA.

Some clones are missing from TCRdb's copy, which holds only in-frame ones; the method was immunoSEQ multiplex PCR. The sample consists of tens of thousands of clones, 75% to 90% of them appearing once. Per germline, CDR1 SGHNT and CDR2 YYREEE (reference sequence). V shed 4 bases and J 0 bases; nucleotides not matched to a gene: 10. The CDR3 length is 19 residues. This chain connects TRBV5-4 to TRBJ2-3; 14 nucleotides match TRBD2. This receptor was taken from a woman of 80 years or more with active or convalescent COVID-19. What was sequenced was peripheral blood. CDR3 DNA: TGTGCCAGCAGCCTGACTAGCGGGGGGGCCCGCGCTAGCACAGATACGCAGTATTTT. Protein product: CASSLTSGGARASTDTQYF.